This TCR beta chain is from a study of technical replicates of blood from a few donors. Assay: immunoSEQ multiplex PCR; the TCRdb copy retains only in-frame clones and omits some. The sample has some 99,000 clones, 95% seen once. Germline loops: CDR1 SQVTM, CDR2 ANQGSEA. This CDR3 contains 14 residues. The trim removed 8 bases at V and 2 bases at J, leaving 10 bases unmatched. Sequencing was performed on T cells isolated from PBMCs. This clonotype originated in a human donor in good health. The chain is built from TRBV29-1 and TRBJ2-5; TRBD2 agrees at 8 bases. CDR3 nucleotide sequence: TGCAGCTCCCAGCTGCCGGGGGGGCAAGAGACCCAGTACTTC. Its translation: CSSQLPGGQETQYF.